Each of the 8 T cell receptor beta chains below was sequenced from the same sample in a study of T cell responses to AZD1222 COVID-19 vaccine. This table comes from immunoSEQ multiplex PCR, and its TCRdb copy is limited to in-frame clones, with some not included. Here the sample spans 92,000 or so clones, almost 90% being singletons. Sample: peripheral blood, taken on day 0 of AZD1222 vaccination. These receptors originate from an adult in good health.

This clone turned up a few times. The V call is TRBV28, the J call TRBJ1-5, with 7 bases matching TRBD1. This CDR3 is built from 13 residues. Germline CDR1 reads MDHEN; CDR2 reads SYDVKM. Trimming at V came to 6 bases and at J to 7 bases, leaving 6 bases not matched to a gene. For the CDR3, the DNA is TGTGCCAGCAGCCGTGACAGGGTCCAGCCCCAGCATTTT. It is translated as CASSRDRVQPQHF.

With regard to this clone: The limits of the CDR3 on the DNA are not certain, so only TCRdb's listed CDR3 is given. The chain links TRBV28 to TRBJ2-1; no DNA check was done on the table's D call, TRBD2. Looked up from germline, CDR1 is MDHEN and CDR2 is SYDVKM. Both ends counted, the CDR3 spans 17 residues. CDR3 in amino acids: CASSLSAGVLHFGEQFF.

V and J are TRBV27 and TRBJ2-6, with a weak D call TRBD1 (5 bases). The germline gives CDR1 MNHEY, CDR2 SMNVEV (reference sequence). V was pared by 4 bases and J by 0 bases, with 7 bases between. The CDR3 totals 15 residues. Here the CDR3 DNA reads TGTGCCAGCAGTTCCAGGGTCTCTGGGGCCAACGTCCTGACTTTC. It specifies CASSSRVSGANVLTF.

The chain recombines TRBV5-1 with TRBJ2-3; TRBD2 agrees at 7 bases. Per germline, CDR1 SGHRS and CDR2 YFSETQ. Trimming removed 5 bases from V and 8 bases from J; junction bases left unmatched: 14. The CDR3 is made up of 15 amino acids. In DNA form, the CDR3 reads TGCGCCAGCAGTTCAACACTAGCGAGCTCAACTACGCAGTATTTT. This encodes CASSSTLASSTTQYF.

The CDR3 DNA sequence: TGTGCCTGGAGTCTAGGCGGGGCACATCAGCCCCAGCATTTT. Its translation is CAWSLGGAHQPQHF. V gene TRBV30 combines with J gene TRBJ1-5; a possible D gene is TRBD1 (5 bases). This CDR3 has 14 amino acids. V dropped 2 bases and J dropped 5 bases, with 13 bases sitting between them. Germline loops: CDR1 GTSNPN, CDR2 SVGIG (reference sequence).

This clone is a singleton in its sample. V gene TRBV7-2 combines with J gene TRBJ2-7; perhaps TRBD2 as D (7 bases). V shed 6 bases and J shed 0 bases, with 18 bases lying between them. The CDR3 consists of 16 residues. Per the germline V gene, CDR1 is SGHTA and CDR2 is FQGNSA. Here the CDR3 DNA reads TGTGCCAGCAGGAAGGGGGTGGCTAGCGGCTCCTACGAGCAGTACTTC. Protein product: CASRKGVASGSYEQYF.

This clone was seen a handful of times. The rearrangement uses TRBV29-1 and TRBJ2-1; 9 nucleotides line up with TRBD2. This CDR3 comprises 13 residues. V shed 5 bases, J shed 6 bases, and the junction held 5 bases outside the gene matches. Germline V gives CDR1 SQVTM, CDR2 ANQGSEA. The CDR3 nucleotides are TGCAGCGTTTGGCGGGAGGGCCCCAATGAGCAGTTCTTC. This translates into CSVWREGPNEQFF.

The chain employs TRBV6-2 or TRBV6-3 and TRBJ2-7, with 10 nucleotides matching TRBD2. The CDR3 extends over 15 amino acids. J gave up 5 bases and V 2 bases, and 6 bases lay outside the gene matches. Looked up from germline, CDR1 is MNHEY and CDR2 is SVGEGT. The CDR3 spells CASSYKLAGLNEQYF. The CDR3 DNA reads as TGTGCCAGCAGTTACAAACTAGCGGGACTGAACGAGCAGTACTTC.